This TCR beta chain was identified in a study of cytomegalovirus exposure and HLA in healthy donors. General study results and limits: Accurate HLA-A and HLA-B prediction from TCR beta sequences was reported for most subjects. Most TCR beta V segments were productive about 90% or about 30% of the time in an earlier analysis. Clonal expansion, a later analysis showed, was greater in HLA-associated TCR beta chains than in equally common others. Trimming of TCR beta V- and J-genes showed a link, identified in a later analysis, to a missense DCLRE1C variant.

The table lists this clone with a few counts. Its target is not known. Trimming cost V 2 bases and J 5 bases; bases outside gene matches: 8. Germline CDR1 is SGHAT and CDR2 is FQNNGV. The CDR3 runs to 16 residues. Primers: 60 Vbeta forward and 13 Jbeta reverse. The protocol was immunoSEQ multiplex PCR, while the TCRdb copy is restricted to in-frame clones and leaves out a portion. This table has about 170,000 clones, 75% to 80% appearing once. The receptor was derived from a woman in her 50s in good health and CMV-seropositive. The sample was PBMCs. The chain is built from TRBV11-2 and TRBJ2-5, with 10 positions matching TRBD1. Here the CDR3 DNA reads TGTGCCAGCAGCTTAACCTTGACAGGGGGCACGGAGACCCAGTACTTC. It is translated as CASSLTLTGGTETQYF.